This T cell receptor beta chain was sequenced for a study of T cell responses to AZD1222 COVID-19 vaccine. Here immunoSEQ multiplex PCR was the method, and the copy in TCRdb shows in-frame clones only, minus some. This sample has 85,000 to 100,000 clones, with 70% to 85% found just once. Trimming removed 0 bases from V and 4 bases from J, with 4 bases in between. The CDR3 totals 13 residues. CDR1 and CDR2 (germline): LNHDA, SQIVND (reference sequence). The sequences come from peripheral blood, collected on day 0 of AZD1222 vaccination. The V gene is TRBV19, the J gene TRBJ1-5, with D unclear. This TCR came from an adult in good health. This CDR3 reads CASSIEGNQPQHF. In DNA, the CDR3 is TGTGCCAGTAGTATAGAAGGGAATCAGCCCCAGCATTTT.